This section outlines one T cell receptor beta chain sequence together with its context. Clones were read by immunoSEQ multiplex PCR, and TCRdb kept only the in-frame ones, dropping some. In the table there are around 190,000 clones, around 80% of which are singletons. These data belong to a study of blood T cell repertoires in COVID-19. The CDR3 runs 12 residues. V lost 2 bases and J 8 bases, leaving 12 bases between the germline ends. The germline V gene has CDR1 GTSNPN and CDR2 SVGIG (reference sequence). This TCR was sampled from a man between 70 and 80 years old with active or convalescent COVID-19. Sequenced sample: peripheral blood. The rearrangement joins TRBV30 to TRBJ1-2; no firm D call. CDR3 in DNA: TGTGCCTGGAGTTTGAGATTTTCGGGCTACACCTTC. Its protein product is CAWSLRFSGYTF.